The T cell receptor beta chain under discussion was sequenced for a study of blood T cells in healthy people across ages. This clonotype appeared a few times. The CDR3 loop spans 14 amino acids. Germline trimming cut 8 bases from V and 6 bases from J; bases unmatched to any gene: 12. Germline V gives CDR1 SGHTA, CDR2 FQGNSA. Each donor had 9 to 10 milliliters of peripheral blood drawn. Using a J-beta primer mix together with a sample-barcoded 5' primer, a second PCR was run for roughly 6 to 11 cycles. Each cDNA molecule carried a tag from a template-switch adaptor that contained 12 random nucleotides. TCRdb independently ran MiXCR on the 5' RACE reads; one entry per CDR3 protein. Among 1.4 million to 1.5 million distinct CDR3 sequences, 35% to 45% were seen once, and the ten largest hold less than 8%.

The specimen sequenced was blood. The chain links TRBV7-2 to TRBJ2-5; the match to TRBD2 covers 7 bases. The sequence was collected from a woman younger than 35 in good health. The CDR3 here is CASVPQRGDKTQYF. CDR3 DNA: TGTGCCAGCGTACCTCAGCGGGGTGATAAGACCCAGTACTTC.